Below are 10 T cell receptor beta chains sequenced from a single sample in a study of spatial heterogeneity in lung cancer. The time point denotes: sample taken at primary tumor resection. TCRdb fed the 5' RACE reads into MiXCR, producing one record per CDR3 protein. Of around 89,000 distinct CDR3 sequences detected, 9.5% to 15% appear once; the ten largest clones hold about 41%. The specimen was PBMCs, collected at surgery. Receptors were obtained from a male donor with early-stage non-small cell lung cancer.

The rearrangement links TRBV12-3 or TRBV12-4 to TRBJ2-1; 7 bases map to TRBD2. The V gene end was trimmed by 7 bases and the J gene end by 10 bases; junction bases not matched to a gene: 10. There are 13 residues in the CDR3. CDR3 sequence (DNA): TGTGCCAGCACCCTCGGGCGGGAGAACGAGCAGTTCTTC. Protein sequence: CASTLGRENEQFF.

In the case of this clonotype: A much larger clonotype is one base distant, so this may be a read error. The genes are TRBV28 and TRBJ2-2; 7 positions match TRBD1. Germline V gives CDR1 MDHEN, CDR2 SYDVKM. The length of the CDR3 is 14 residues. CDR3 sequence reads: CASMGQLSTGELSF. The CDR3 nucleotides read TGTGCCAGCATGGGACAGCTTTCGACCGGGGAGCTGTCTTTT.

This clonotype showed up just a few times. The chain uses TRBV10-3 and TRBJ1-5; D remains unclear. The CDR3 contains 14 residues. V was pared by 1 base and J by 4 bases, with 8 bases between. CDR1 and CDR2 from the germline V gene are ENHRY and SYGVKD. CDR3 bases: TGTGCCATCAGTGAGTTTTCCCTTAATCAGCCCCAGCATTTT. Translated, it gives CAISEFSLNQPQHF.

V is TRBV7-6 and J is TRBJ1-1, with D hard to call. Looked up from germline, CDR1 is SGHVS and CDR2 is FNYEAQ. V was shortened by 5 bases and J by 3 bases, with 16 bases between the two germline ends. This CDR3 has 15 residues. CDR3 in DNA: TGTGCCAGCAGCCGCAATCTGGGAGCAGACACTGAAGCTTTCTTT. Translation gives CASSRNLGADTEAFF.

This clonotype was seen repeatedly, ten times or more. V usage is TRBV6-2 or TRBV6-3 and J usage is TRBJ2-5; tentatively, D is TRBD2 (6 bases). V was cut by 5 bases and J by 2 bases, with 12 bases left in between. Germline V gene data show CDR1 as MNHEY and CDR2 as SVGEGT. This CDR3 is 14 amino acids long. The CDR3 reads CASSRSGLQETQYF. In DNA, the CDR3 is TGTGCCAGCAGTCGCTCGGGACTTCAAGAGACCCAGTACTTC.

This clonotype was detected many times. Here the CDR3 reads CASRGWIGDYNSPLHF. The CDR3 bases are TGTGCCAGCAGGGGGTGGATAGGGGACTATAATTCACCCCTCCACTTT. The chain employs TRBV27 and TRBJ1-6, with a possible D match to TRBD1 (5 bases). V was trimmed by 6 bases and J by 3 bases, leaving 15 bases between them. Germline lookup yields CDR1 MNHEY and CDR2 SMNVEV (reference sequence). This CDR3 comprises 16 residues.

This clonotype has just a few counts. V and J are TRBV12-3 or TRBV12-4 and TRBJ1-5, with TRBD1 as a possible D gene (5 bases). The length of the CDR3 is 14 residues. Between the trimmed V and J ends, which lost 7 bases and 6 bases, there was a span of 16 bases. The CDR3 sequence is CASNPGAGFQPQHF. The DNA of the CDR3 is TGTGCCAGCAATCCCGGGGCGGGTTTTCAGCCCCAGCATTTT.

This clonotype occurred many times. J is TRBJ1-2 and V is TRBV7-8; 11 bases map to TRBD1. Trimming cost V 3 bases and J 4 bases; bases outside gene matches: 7. This CDR3 has 16 residues. Germline V gene sequence: CDR1 SGHVS, CDR2 FQNEAQ. The chain's CDR3 is CASSLLGQGGAYGYTF. For the CDR3, the DNA is TGTGCCAGCAGCTTGCTGGGACAGGGGGGCGCCTATGGCTACACCTTC.

The rearrangement joins TRBV3-1 to TRBJ2-3; 9 nucleotides line up with TRBD2. This CDR3 region has 15 residues. Germline CDR1 is LGHDT and CDR2 is YNNKEL (reference sequence). With 6 bases clipped from V and 5 bases from J, the junction kept 9 bases outside the gene matches. DNA for the CDR3: TGTGCCAGCAGACAGAAAGCGGGAGGAGGAGATACGCAGTATTTT. This gives the protein CASRQKAGGGDTQYF.

This clonotype has just a few counts. This chain joins TRBV9 and TRBJ1-1, with D unclear. The V end was cut by 0 bases, the J end by 3 bases, with 9 bases between. This CDR3 is 14 amino acids long. CDR1 and CDR2 (germline): SGDLS, YYNGEE. The CDR3 is CASSVVVRDTEAFF. DNA of the CDR3: TGTGCCAGCAGCGTAGTGGTACGGGACACTGAAGCTTTCTTT.